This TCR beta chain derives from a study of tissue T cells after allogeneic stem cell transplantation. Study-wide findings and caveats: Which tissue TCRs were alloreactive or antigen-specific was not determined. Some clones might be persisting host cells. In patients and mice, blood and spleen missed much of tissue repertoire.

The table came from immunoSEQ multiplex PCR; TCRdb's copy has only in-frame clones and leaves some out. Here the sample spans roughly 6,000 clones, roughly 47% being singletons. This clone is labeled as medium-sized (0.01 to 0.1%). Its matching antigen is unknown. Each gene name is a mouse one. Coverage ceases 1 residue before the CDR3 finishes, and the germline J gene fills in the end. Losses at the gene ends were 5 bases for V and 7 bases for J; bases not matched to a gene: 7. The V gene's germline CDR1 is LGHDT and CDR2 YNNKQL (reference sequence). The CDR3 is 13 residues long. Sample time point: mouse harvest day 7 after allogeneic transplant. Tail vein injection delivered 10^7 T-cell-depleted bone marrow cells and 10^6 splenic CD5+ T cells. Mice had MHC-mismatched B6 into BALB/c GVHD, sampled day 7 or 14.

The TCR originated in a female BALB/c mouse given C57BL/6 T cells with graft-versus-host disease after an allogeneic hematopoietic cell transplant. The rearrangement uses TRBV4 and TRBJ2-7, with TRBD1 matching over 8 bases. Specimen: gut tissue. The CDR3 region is CASSLSGGWEQYF. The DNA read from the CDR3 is TGTGCCAGCAGCCTATCAGGGGGCTGGGAACAGTAC.